A selection of T cell receptor beta chains follows, all from one sample in a study of T cell responses to AZD1222 COVID-19 vaccine. The repertoire was sequenced with immunoSEQ multiplex PCR; TCRdb's copy has only in-frame clones and lacks some. This sample carries nearly 80,000 clones, around 82% of them seen once, and the ten largest clones take less than 25%. The sample here was peripheral blood, taken on day 0 of AZD1222 vaccination. These TCRs come from an adult in good health. The CDR3 runs from the conserved cysteine through the conserved F or W. Each record gives: V gene, clone size, CDR3 protein. Clone size appears in some rows only: once, few, many, or a class for an expanded clone.

>TRBV12-3/TRBV12-4|few
CASRRGATDTQYF
>TRBV10-1|-
CASSETGGTHGYTF
>TRBV4-1|-
CASSQDFLGGQPQHF
>TRBV5-5|few
CASSLGPSTDTQYF
>TRBV5-1|-
CASSSTSFQETQYF
>TRBV3-1/TRBV3-2|-
CASSLRLAGGSSYEQYF
>TRBV18|-
CASSKDGMNTEAFF
>TRBV19|few
CASSIFGGGYGYTF
>TRBV7-9|-
CASSHMYSTDTQYF
>TRBV13|-
CASCSYNTGELFF
>TRBV12-3/TRBV12-4|-
CASTRSTDQPQHF
>TRBV19|-
CASSIRTGSSGNTIYF
>TRBV6-4|-
CASRILAGGTDTQYF
>TRBV28|-
CASSTLAGGNTDTQYF
>TRBV9|-
CASSAIPGQPQHF
>TRBV19|few
CASSPGPGGYTF
>TRBV6-5|once
CASRPAEREQYF
>TRBV7-9|-
CASSLGSVTGNTIYF